The 22 T cell receptor beta chains below come from one sample, sequenced in a study of regulatory T cells in long-lasting Graves disease. Arm-PCR of CDR3 regions and iRepertoire HTBI primers were used to build TCR beta libraries. TCRdb fed the multiplex PCR reads into MiXCR, producing one record per CDR3 protein. Among hundreds of thousands of distinct CDR3 sequences listed, 25% to 35% were seen once. Regarding time point: persistent/refractory GD, antithyroid drugs over 5 years with positive TRAb. Making the TCR library involved RNA that had been extracted from PBMCs. The input for sequencing was peripheral blood mononuclear cells (PBMCs), taken when the disease was refractory, from a patient treated with antithyroid drugs. The receptors derive from a female donor with Graves disease.

Remarks on this clonotype: Just one base apart from a much larger clone, this may be a read error. The chain uses TRBV28 and TRBJ2-5; possibly TRBD2 for D (6 bases). Germline CDR1 and CDR2: MDHEN and SYDVKM. This CDR3 spans 14 amino acids. The V gene lost 5 bases and the J gene lost 2 bases, with 12 bases spanning the gap. The CDR3 nucleotides are TGTGCCAGCAGTGTGGACTACCGACAAGAGACCCAGTACTTC. As protein: CASSVDYRQETQYF.

There are many counts of this clonotype. The chain has TRBV28 and TRBJ1-1; a weak D match, TRBD1 (5 bases). The CDR3 loop spans 14 amino acids. Between the trimmed V and J ends, which lost 6 bases and 4 bases, there was a span of 15 bases. CDR1 MDHEN and CDR2 SYDVKM come from the germline V gene. The CDR3 region is CASSGGWGGTEAFF. For the CDR3, the DNA is TGTGCCAGCAGCGGGGGTTGGGGAGGCACTGAAGCTTTCTTT.

The chain is built from TRBV19 and TRBJ1-1; tentatively, D is TRBD1 (6 bases). The V and J ends lost 5 bases and 4 bases respectively, with 20 bases between them. CDR1 and CDR2 from the germline V gene are LNHDA and SQIVND (reference sequence). This CDR3 spans 16 amino acids. The CDR3 sequence: CASSPRGRGGVTEAFF. Here the CDR3 DNA reads TGTGCCAGTAGTCCGCGGGGGCGCGGAGGGGTCACTGAAGCTTTCTTT. Drawing the rest from reference TRBV19 and TRBJ1-1, the complete variable domain is DGGITQSPKYLFRKEGQNVTLSCEQNLNHDAMYWYRQDPGQGLRLIYYSQIVNDFQKGDIAEGYSVSREKKESFPLTVTSAQKNPTAFYLCASSPRGRGGVTEAFFGQGTRLTVV.

The V gene is TRBV7-8, the J gene TRBJ1-6; D is undetermined. CDR3 length: 16 amino acids. Germline lookup yields CDR1 SGHVS and CDR2 FQNEAQ. V shed 6 bases and J shed 8 bases, with 20 bases lying between them. For the CDR3, the DNA is TGTGCCAGCAGAAACATTCGGGCCGCTAGGGATTCACCCCTCCACTTT. It specifies CASRNIRAARDSPLHF. Full variable domain (remainder filled in from reference TRBV7-8 and TRBJ1-6): GAGVSQSPRYKVAKRGQDVALRCDPISGHVSLFWYQQALGQGPEFLTYFQNEAQLDKSGLPSDRFFAERPEGSVSTLKIQRTQQEDSAVYLCASRNIRAARDSPLHFGNGTRLTVT.

J is TRBJ2-7 and V is TRBV6-2 or TRBV6-3; 8 bases are a match to TRBD2. CDR3 length: 16 residues. The germline V gene has CDR1 MNHEY and CDR2 SVGEGT. V trimming: 4 bases; J trimming: 0 bases; junction bases outside the gene matches: 8. The CDR3 protein is CASSLAGLGSSYEQYF. DNA of the CDR3: TGTGCCAGCAGTTTGGCGGGACTAGGGAGCTCCTACGAGCAGTACTTC.

The V call is TRBV19, the J call TRBJ1-1; D gene uncertain. Deletions cut 6 bases from V and 2 bases from J, with 13 bases between. This CDR3 region has 14 residues. CDR1 LNHDA and CDR2 SQIVND come from the germline V gene (reference sequence). In DNA form, the CDR3 reads TGTGCCAGTAGGCTCCCGGCAGAAAACACTGAAGCTTTCTTT. As protein: CASRLPAENTEAFF.

The chain couples TRBV5-1 to TRBJ2-7; the match to TRBD1 covers 9 bases. V shed 3 bases and J 0 bases; nucleotides not matched to a gene: 4. This CDR3 is 15 amino acids long. Germline V gene sequence: CDR1 SGHRS, CDR2 YFSETQ. CDR3 amino acids: CASSWGQGVSYEQYF. Here the CDR3 DNA reads TGCGCCAGCAGCTGGGGACAGGGAGTCTCCTACGAGCAGTACTTC.

V usage is TRBV7-7 and J usage is TRBJ2-7; tentatively, D is TRBD2 (5 bases). The germline V gene has CDR1 SSHAT and CDR2 FNYEAQ (reference sequence). This CDR3 has 14 residues. V gave up 5 bases and J gave up 0 bases, with 11 bases separating them. The CDR3 DNA reads as TGTGCCAGCAGCCCCGACGCGGGCTCCTACGAGCAGTACTTC. This codes for CASSPDAGSYEQYF. The entire variable domain, with the rest obtained from reference TRBV7-7 and TRBJ2-7, is as follows: GAGVSQSPRYKVTKRGQDVTLRCDPISSHATLYWYQQALGQGPEFLTYFNYEAQPDKSGLPSDRFSAERPEGSISTLTIQRTEQRDSAMYRCASSPDAGSYEQYFGPGTRLTVT.

The chain couples TRBV6-1 to TRBJ1-1; 8 bases align to TRBD1. This CDR3 has 16 residues. Germline V gene data show CDR1 as MNHNS and CDR2 as SASEGT. Germline trimming cut 5 bases from V and 5 bases from J; bases unmatched to any gene: 13. The CDR3 reads CASSKDQGALRTEAFF. The CDR3 nucleotides read TGTGCCAGCAGTAAAGACCAGGGGGCCCTTCGGACTGAAGCTTTCTTT.

The rearrangement links TRBV25-1 to TRBJ1-6; D ambiguous. Trimming took off 2 bases at V and 4 bases at J, with 6 bases between the two ends. The CDR3 contains 14 residues. Germline assignment: CDR1 MGHDK and CDR2 SYGVNS. The chain's CDR3 is CASSEQLYNSPLHF. In DNA form, the CDR3 reads TGTGCCAGCAGTGAACAACTGTATAATTCACCCCTCCACTTT.

This clonotype was found a few times. The chain has TRBV20-1 and TRBJ1-4; 8 positions match TRBD1. Germline CDR1 reads DFQATT; CDR2 reads SNEGSKA (reference sequence). The trim removed 5 bases at V and 7 bases at J, leaving 9 bases unmatched. CDR3 length: 14 amino acids. This CDR3 reads CSAPSTGEVEKLFF. CDR3 nucleotide sequence: TGCAGTGCTCCCTCGACAGGGGAGGTTGAAAAACTGTTTTTT.

V and J are TRBV11-2 and TRBJ2-1, with 7 nucleotides matching TRBD1. V lost 1 base to trimming and J lost 8 bases; unmatched junction nucleotides: 5. CDR1 and CDR2 (germline): SGHAT, FQNNGV. The CDR3 contains 14 residues. This CDR3 reads CASSLGVGGYEQFF. The CDR3 bases are TGTGCCAGCAGCTTAGGGGTAGGGGGCTATGAGCAGTTCTTC.

The chain is built from TRBV11-1 and TRBJ2-7; D perhaps matches TRBD1 (5 bases). Germline V gene sequence: CDR1 SGHAT, CDR2 FQDESV (reference sequence). The CDR3 contains 14 residues. Trimming shortened V by 11 bases and J by 3 bases, and 20 bases separated the two germline ends. CDR3 region: CARCAGHRSYEQYF. The DNA for the CDR3 is TGTGCCCGCTGTGCAGGGCATAGAAGCTACGAGCAGTACTTC. Variable domain in full (rest from reference TRBV11-1 and TRBJ2-7): EAEVAQSPRYKITEKSQAVAFWCDPISGHATLYWYRQILGQGPELLVQFQDESVVDDSQLPKDRFSAERLKGVDSTLKIQPAELGDSAMYLCARCAGHRSYEQYFGPGTRLTVT.

The sample holds a few counts of this clonotype. V gene TRBV4-1 combines with J gene TRBJ2-2, with D perhaps TRBD1 (6 bases). Germline CDR1 is MGHRA and CDR2 is YSYEKL. This CDR3 is built from 15 residues. V was cut by 3 bases and J by 1 base, with 9 bases left in between. CDR3 loop: CASSHPGQNTGELFF. As DNA, the CDR3 is TGCGCCAGCAGCCATCCGGGACAGAACACCGGGGAGCTGTTTTTT.

This clonotype was recorded many times. V is TRBV12-3 or TRBV12-4 and J is TRBJ1-2; 11 bases map to TRBD1. The V gene end was trimmed by 5 bases and the J gene end by 0 bases; junction bases not matched to a gene: 5. This CDR3 has 16 amino acids. The CDR3 nucleotides are TGTGCCAGCAGTCCCCGGACAGGGGGCTCTAACTATGGCTACACCTTC. Translation gives CASSPRTGGSNYGYTF.

This clonotype turned up a few times. The chain recombines TRBV20-1 with TRBJ1-1; TRBD1 might be the D (5 bases). Germline V gene lookup returns CDR1 DFQATT and CDR2 SNEGSKA (reference sequence). Between the trimmed V and J ends, which lost 3 bases and 0 bases, there was a span of 17 bases. There are 16 residues in the CDR3. This chain's CDR3 is CSASRTGGLMNTEAFF. As DNA, the CDR3 is TGCAGTGCTAGCCGAACGGGGGGGTTGATGAACACTGAAGCTTTCTTT.

J is TRBJ2-5 and V is TRBV6-1, with D maybe TRBD1 (5 bases). CDR1 is MNHNS, CDR2 SASEGT, per germline. V lost 6 bases, J lost 1 base, and 12 bases lay in between. This CDR3 region has 14 residues. CDR3 loop: CASRAQEIQETQYF. DNA for the CDR3: TGTGCCAGCAGGGCACAGGAGATCCAAGAGACCCAGTACTTC.

This sequence joins TRBV7-9 and TRBJ1-1, with 7 bases fitting TRBD1. The CDR3 runs to 13 residues. After removal of 3 bases from V and 7 bases from J, the junction contained 5 bases not matched to a gene. Germline V gene lookup returns CDR1 SEHNR and CDR2 FQNEAQ (reference sequence). CDR3 nucleotides: TGTGCCAGCAGCTTCGACAGGGCAAGTGAAGCTTTCTTT. This translates into CASSFDRASEAFF.

In this sample, this clonotype turned up a few times. Here the CDR3 reads CASSLPDRREGPQHF. CDR3 bases: TGTGCCAGCAGTTTACCCGACAGGAGGGAGGGGCCCCAGCATTTT. The rearrangement links TRBV28 to TRBJ1-5; possible D gene TRBD1, 6 bases. Germline V gene data show CDR1 as MDHEN and CDR2 as SYDVKM. CDR3 length: 15 amino acids. V was pared by 2 bases and J by 9 bases, with 17 bases between.

This clonotype was picked up one time. This rearrangement joins TRBV10-1 to TRBJ2-7, with D maybe TRBD1 (6 bases). CDR3 size: 14 residues. Trimming removed 3 bases at V and 4 bases at J, with 13 bases between. From germline, CDR1 is WNHNN and CDR2 SYGVQD (reference sequence). CDR3 sequence reads: CASSEIDRPYEQYF. CDR3 nucleotides: TGCGCCAGCAGTGAAATCGACAGGCCATACGAGCAGTACTTC.

This clonotype has more than one count but fewer than ten. The rearrangement uses TRBV6-1 and TRBJ2-7, with TRBD1 matching over 10 bases. The CDR3 runs 15 residues. CDR1 is MNHNS, CDR2 SASEGT, per germline. The V gene end was trimmed by 2 bases and the J gene end by 5 bases; junction bases not matched to a gene: 6. DNA of the CDR3: TGTGCCAGCAGTGAAATAGTGACAGGGGGCCACGAGCAGTACTTC. As protein: CASSEIVTGGHEQYF.

This clonotype was counted many times. The V gene is TRBV6-2 or TRBV6-3, the J gene TRBJ1-2; 9 nucleotides line up with TRBD1. The CDR3 consists of 17 residues. The V and J ends lost 2 bases and 5 bases, in that order; junction bases with no gene match: 12. Germline V gene sequence: CDR1 MNHEY, CDR2 SVGEGT. CDR3 in DNA: TGTGCCAGCAGTTACGATGGGGGGACAGGGATAATATATGGCTACACCTTC. Amino acid sequence: CASSYDGGTGIIYGYTF.